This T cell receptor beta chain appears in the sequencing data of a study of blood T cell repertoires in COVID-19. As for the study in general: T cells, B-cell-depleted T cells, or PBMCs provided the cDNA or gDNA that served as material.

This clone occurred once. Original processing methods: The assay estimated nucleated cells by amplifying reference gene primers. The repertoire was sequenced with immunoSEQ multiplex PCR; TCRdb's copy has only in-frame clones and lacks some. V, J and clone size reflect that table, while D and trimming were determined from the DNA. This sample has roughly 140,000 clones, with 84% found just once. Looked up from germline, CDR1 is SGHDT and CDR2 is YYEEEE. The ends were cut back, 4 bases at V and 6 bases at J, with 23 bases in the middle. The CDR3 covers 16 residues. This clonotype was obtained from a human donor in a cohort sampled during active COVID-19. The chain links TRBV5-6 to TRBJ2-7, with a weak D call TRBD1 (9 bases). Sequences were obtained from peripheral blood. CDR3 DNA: TGTGCCAGCAGCCCCCCGGGGGGGGACAGGGTGAGCGAGCAGTACTTC. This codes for CASSPPGGDRVSEQYF.